This record covers a single T cell receptor beta chain. No antigen is known for it. There are no base qualities to consult, and no much larger clone falls within one base. The sample comes from a study of radiotherapy plus CTLA-4 blockade in lung cancer (dated 2018 in TCRdb). For the study in its entirety: Objective responses were observed in about a sixth of enrolled patients, and disease control was achieved in roughly 29%.

Libraries came from the immunoSEQ multiplex PCR assay. The clones in this table, taken by TCRdb from immuneACCESS, are in-frame only. Not every clone is retained; where verified, under half of the shortfall comes from an unresolved V gene, and the cause of the rest is unknown. The table for this sample lists about 31,000 clones; approximately 78% of them were counted only once. 7.5% of the sample lies in the top ten. The study tested focal radiation therapy combined with CTLA-4 blockade (ipilimumab) in patients with chemo-refractory metastatic non-small-cell lung cancer. On the study overall, not on this receptor specifically: After treatment with radiotherapy and ipilimumab, TCR clones that came from tumors expanded in the peripheral blood. The strongest predictors of response were reported to be early dynamic shifts in blood T cell clones along with a rise in serum interferon-beta following radiation.

Specimen: peripheral blood, collected from a patient treated with radiotherapy plus ipilimumab. This clonotype was sampled from a human donor with non-small cell lung cancer who had stable disease on radiotherapy plus ipilimumab.

The CDR3 in this case is CASRLGWAGANVLTF. The DNA sequence follows: TGTGCCAGCAGGCTCGGGTGGGCTGGGGCCAACGTCCTGACTTTC. The V gene is TRBV6-1 and the J gene is TRBJ2-6; no confident D gene assignment can be made. CDR1 and CDR2 (MNHNS, SASEGT) derive from the germline V gene. Including the terminal cysteine and phenylalanine, the CDR3 comprises 15 residues. Left in the record is the CDR3 DNA by itself, 45 bases read in frame from the first base. The junction shows trimming of 6 bases on V and 2 bases on J, plus 11 bases between the germline ends.